This T cell receptor beta chain was found in a study of T-cell reconstitution after alpha-beta-depleted transplantation in children. The count of this clonotype is one. TCRbeta library construction was performed incorporating unique molecular identifiers. TCRdb re-called the PCR reads with MiXCR, one entry per CDR3 protein. The table records almost 600,000 distinct CDR3 sequences, over 20% of them present only once. This CDR3 has 20 amino acids. CDR1 SGHAT and CDR2 FQNNGV come from the germline V gene. V lost 5 bases and J lost 2; bases outside the gene matches: 16. This chain links TRBV11-2 with TRBJ2-7; 15 nucleotides line up with TRBD2. The sequencing here drew on PBMCs, taken before TCRalphabeta/CD19-depleted stem cell transplant. This receptor was obtained from a boy younger than two with Wiskott-Aldrich syndrome, due to receive a stem cell transplant. CDR3 loop: CASSTRHTGTSGRPPYEQYF. CDR3 nucleotide sequence: TGTGCCAGCAGCACGAGACACACCGGGACTAGCGGGAGGCCCCCCTACGAGCAGTACTTC.